This T cell receptor beta chain was found in a study of response to subunit inactivated influenza vaccine. This clonotype occurred a few times. TCRdb used MiXCR to reprocess the RT-PCR reads, holding one entry per CDR3 protein. The sample records under 850,000 distinct CDR3 sequences, approximately 17% being singletons. The V gene end was trimmed by 4 bases and the J gene end by 6 bases; junction bases not matched to a gene: 13. This CDR3 region has 16 residues. CDR1 is DFQATT, CDR2 SNEGSKA, per germline (reference sequence). Sequencing was performed on PBMCs from blood, taken 5 days after vaccination. This chain joins TRBV20-1 and TRBJ2-3; 10 bases are shared with TRBD2. The TCR was taken from a man over 45 who received an inactivated influenza vaccine. This chain's CDR3 is CSATNLNSGRSDTQYF. Written as DNA, the CDR3 is TGCAGTGCTACGAACTTGAATAGCGGGAGGTCCGATACGCAGTATTTT.